This T cell receptor beta chain is drawn from a study of T-cell memory formation after mild COVID-19. Overall study findings and caveats: Chiefly within CM and EM were the contracting CD4+ clones; CD8+ ones were within EMRA.

cDNA libraries for TCR alpha and TCR beta, carrying sample barcodes and UMIs, came from 5'RACE with constant-segment primers. Using its own MiXCR run on the 5' RACE reads, TCRdb lists one record per CDR3 protein. In the table there are under 550,000 distinct CDR3 sequences, around a sixth of which are singletons. Regarding this clonotype: The antigen is unknown.

CDR1 SGHRS and CDR2 YFSETQ come from the germline V gene. The CDR3 sequence is 14 residues long. The germline V and J ends were trimmed by 4 bases and 2 bases, with 11 bases remaining between them. The sequencing input was PBMCs or a T cell subset sorted from them (not recorded which). This TCR was sampled from an adult woman who had mild COVID-19 (a few samples of this study predate the infection). Cell type and time point are not known. This sequence joins TRBV5-1 and TRBJ2-3, with D perhaps matching TRBD1 (6 bases). Written as DNA, the CDR3 is TGCGCCAGCAGCCGGACAGTAGACACAGATACGCAGTATTTT. It encodes CASSRTVDTDTQYF.